A single sample gave rise to the 30 T cell receptor beta chains below, sequenced in a study of CD4 and CD8 cells across lung adenocarcinoma regions. MiXCR was run by TCRdb on the PCR reads, yielding one entry per CDR3 protein. This table has 5,000 to 8,000 distinct CDR3 sequences, under 55% appearing once. The sequenced sample consisted of CD8+ T cells from the center of a lung tumor. The receptor set was obtained from a female donor with lung adenocarcinoma. The CD4 and CD8 labels of this study may be unreliable.

By sample fraction, this clonotype is large. The rearrangement joins TRBV6-1 to TRBJ2-1, with a weak D call TRBD1 (6 bases). The better agreement between TRBJ2-7 and the DNA end casts doubt on the J call. Per germline, CDR1 MNHNS and CDR2 SASEGT. The CDR3 length is 19 residues. CDR3 sequence: CASSDQVRGILGSYNEQYF. The CDR3 region has the DNA TGTGCCAGCAGTGATCAGGTCAGGGGCATTCTTGGCTCCTACAATGAGCAGTACTTC.

In regard to this clonotype: At one of its ends the junction is not consistent with the germline gene, which may arise from a read error. The rearrangement uses TRBV6-4 and TRBJ2-1; D may be TRBD1 or TRBD2 (5 bases each). Germline lookup yields CDR1 MRHNA and CDR2 SNTAGT. The CDR3 sequence is 15 residues long. CDR3 loop: CASKLDSSSHNEQFF. The CDR3 DNA follows: TGTGCCAGCAAACTAGACAGTAGCTCCCACAATGAGCAGTTCTTC.

This clonotype was seen a handful of times. The chain has TRBV6-1 and TRBJ2-7; TRBD1 matches 7 bases. The V segment lost 5 bases and the J segment 6 bases; nucleotides outside the gene matches: 7. CDR3 size: 13 residues. Germline values: CDR1 MNHNS, CDR2 SASEGT. The chain's CDR3 is CASSRGPEFEQYF. Written as DNA, the CDR3 is TGTGCCAGCAGTAGGGGGCCCGAATTCGAGCAGTACTTC.

The chain is built from TRBV10-3 and TRBJ2-5; 9 bases agree with TRBD2. This CDR3 is built from 14 residues. Germline lookup yields CDR1 ENHRY and CDR2 SYGVKD. The CDR3 reads CAGRGGGGAETQYF. The CDR3, as DNA: TGTGCGGGCCGAGGGGGCGGGGGGGCAGAGACCCAGTACTTC.

V and J are TRBV29-1 and TRBJ2-3; D possibly corresponds to TRBD1 (6 bases). V was shortened by 3 bases and J by 2 bases, with 9 bases between the two germline ends. From germline, CDR1 is SQVTM and CDR2 ANQGSEA. This CDR3 region has 13 residues. The CDR3 sequence is CSVDTGYTDTQYF. The CDR3 nucleotides read TGCAGCGTTGACACAGGGTACACAGATACGCAGTATTTT.

There are a few counts of this clonotype. A read error may explain this, as a much larger clone is one base away. The V and J genes are TRBV7-9 and TRBJ2-1, with D possibly TRBD1 on 6 matching bases. The CDR3 extends over 13 amino acids. Germline V lookup: CDR1 SEHNR, CDR2 FQNEAQ (reference sequence). The V gene lost 6 bases and the J gene lost 10 bases, with 16 bases spanning the gap. The CDR3 bases are TGTGCCAGCAGACCAGACAGGAGCTACGAGCAGTTCTTC. Residues: CASRPDRSYEQFF.

The V gene is TRBV5-1, the J gene TRBJ2-6; D is unresolved. The germline V and J ends were trimmed by 0 bases and 0 bases, with 7 bases remaining between them. This CDR3 has 16 residues. The germline V gene has CDR1 SGHRS and CDR2 YFSETQ. In DNA form, the CDR3 reads TGCGCCAGCAGCTTGGACAACGGCTCTGGGGCCAACGTCCTGACTTTC. Translating it yields CASSLDNGSGANVLTF.

There are many counts of this clonotype. Compared with germline, one end of the junction differs, possibly owing to a read error. V and J are TRBV6-1 and TRBJ2-1, with D perhaps being TRBD1 or TRBD2 (5 bases each). The J call may not be correct, given that the DNA end is closer to TRBJ2-7. CDR3 length: 15 residues. Germline V lookup: CDR1 MNHNS, CDR2 SASEGT. This CDR3 is CASSKAGDGSYEQYF. As DNA, the CDR3 is TGTGCCAGCAGTAAAGCTGGGGACGGCTCCTACGAGCAGTACTTC.

The chain links TRBV6-2 or TRBV6-3 to TRBJ2-1; D is unclear. The J call is in doubt because the DNA end fits TRBJ2-5 better. Germline lookup yields CDR1 MNHEY and CDR2 SVGEGT. The CDR3 is 15 amino acids. The CDR3 nucleotides read TGTGCCAGCAGTTATTTAGCCGAGAATCAAGAGACCCAGTACTTC. Amino acid sequence: CASSYLAENQETQYF.

This rearrangement joins TRBV5-1 to TRBJ2-2; D might be TRBD2 (6 bases). There are 15 residues in the CDR3. Germline V gene lookup returns CDR1 SGHRS and CDR2 YFSETQ. V lost 0 bases, J lost 7 bases, and 13 bases lay in between. CDR3 bases: TGCGCCAGCAGCTTGGGGCAGGCAGCGGGCGGGGAGCTGTTTTTT. It translates to CASSLGQAAGGELFF.

This sequence joins TRBV11-2 and TRBJ2-1; 7 bases match TRBD1. The V segment lost 7 bases and the J segment 7 bases; nucleotides outside the gene matches: 10. Germline values: CDR1 SGHAT, CDR2 FQNNGV. CDR3 size: 14 residues. The CDR3 region has the DNA TGTGCCAGCAAAGAGACAGGGAATTCGAATGAGCAGTTCTTC. As protein: CASKETGNSNEQFF.

The chain joins TRBV20-1 to TRBJ2-1, with 10 bases identical to TRBD2. The assigned J gene may be wrong: the sequence end matches TRBJ2-7 better. The germline CDR1 and CDR2 sequences are DFQATT and SNEGSKA (reference sequence). CDR3 length: 13 residues. The CDR3 DNA is TGCAGTGCCTCCTTAGCGGGAGGTGGCGAGCAGTACTTC. As protein: CSASLAGGGEQYF.

The J gene is TRBJ2-1, the V gene TRBV6-1; D is possibly TRBD1 (5 bases). The DNA end is a closer match to TRBJ2-7, so the J assignment may be wrong. From germline, CDR1 is MNHNS and CDR2 SASEGT. This CDR3 spans 17 amino acids. The CDR3 loop is CASSRDAARGAKNTQYF. In nucleotides, the CDR3 is TGTGCCAGCAGCCGCGACGCGGCTAGGGGCGCCAAAAACACGCAGTACTTC.

The chain is built from TRBV6-1 and TRBJ1-4; a possible D gene is TRBD1 (5 bases). CDR3 length equals 12 residues. Per the germline V gene, CDR1 is MNHNS and CDR2 is SASEGT. V lost 8 bases and J lost 6, with 10 bases in between. CDR3 sequence: CASAGNYEKLFF. CDR3 nucleotide sequence: TGTGCCAGCGCAGGGAATTATGAAAAACTGTTTTTT.

A note on this clonotype: The junction departs from germline at one end; a sequencing error may be responsible. The chain employs TRBV6-1 and TRBJ2-3; no clear D. The CDR3 extends over 12 amino acids. CDR1 is MNHNS and CDR2 is SASEGT in the germline V gene. CDR3 residues: CAGRPATNTQYF. The CDR3 DNA follows: TGTGCGGGCCGCCCTGCCACAAACACTCAGTATTTC.

This clonotype was detected only a few times. The V gene is TRBV4-3, the J gene TRBJ2-4, with TRBD2 matching 10 bases. In germline, CDR1 is LGHNA, CDR2 YSLEER. This CDR3 region has 19 residues. With 1 base clipped from V and 0 bases from J, the junction kept 9 bases outside the gene matches. The CDR3 is CASSQGEASGSLAKNIQYF. The CDR3, as DNA: TGCGCCAGCAGCCAAGGAGAGGCTAGCGGGAGCCTAGCCAAAAACATTCAGTACTTC.

Sample share makes this clonotype medium-sized. The genes are TRBV6-1 and TRBJ2-3; 7 bases are shared with TRBD1. CDR1 and CDR2 (germline): MNHNS, SASEGT. The CDR3 covers 15 residues. Trimming at V came to 6 bases and at J to 0 bases, leaving 6 bases not matched to a gene. The CDR3 region is CASSPQGYSTDTQYF. The CDR3 DNA is TGTGCCAGCAGCCCACAGGGGTATAGCACAGATACGCAGTATTTT.

The chain links TRBV5-1 to TRBJ1-3; TRBD1 matches 7 bases. CDR3 length: 14 amino acids. Germline V gene sequence: CDR1 SGHRS, CDR2 YFSETQ. The V and J ends lost 0 bases and 3 bases, in that order; junction bases with no gene match: 0. The CDR3 nucleotides read TGCGCCAGCAGCTTGGGACAGGGTGGAAACACCATATATTTT. Residues: CASSLGQGGNTIYF. The complete variable domain, with remaining parts taken from reference TRBV5-1 and TRBJ1-3, reads KAGVTQTPRYLIKTRGQQVTLSCSPISGHRSVSWYQQTPGQGLQFLFEYFSETQRNKGNFPGRFSGRQFSNSRSEMNVSTLELGDSALYLCASSLGQGGNTIYFGEGSWLTVV.

In this sample, this clonotype turned up a few times. The chain links TRBV7-2 to TRBJ2-1; the match to TRBD2 covers 10 bases. The DNA end lines up better with TRBJ2-7; the J call may be wrong. Germline V gene sequence: CDR1 SGHTA, CDR2 FQGNSA. This CDR3 is 15 amino acids long. The CDR3 DNA follows: TGTGCCAGCAGCTCCGTAGCGGGAGGCTCCTACGAGCAGTACTTC. As protein: CASSSVAGGSYEQYF.

By sample fraction, this clonotype is medium-sized. This rearrangement joins TRBV6-5 to TRBJ2-4; possibly TRBD1 for D (5 bases). The V gene lost 6 bases and the J gene lost 12 bases, with 12 bases spanning the gap. Per germline, CDR1 MNHEY and CDR2 SVGAGI. CDR3 length: 11 amino acids. CDR3 sequence: CASRSQGSQYF. CDR3 DNA: TGTGCCAGCAGGTCGCAGGGTAGTCAGTACTTC.

This clonotype is deemed medium-sized (0.01 to 0.1%). V gene TRBV7-6 combines with J gene TRBJ2-7; the D gene is possibly TRBD2 (6 bases). CDR1 is SGHVS, CDR2 FNYEAQ, per germline. This CDR3 region has 13 residues. V lost 5 bases and J lost 0, with 8 bases in between. The CDR3 nucleotides read TGTGCCAGCAGCGTGCGGGACTCCTACGAGCAGTACTTC. The encoded protein is CASSVRDSYEQYF.

This clonotype is deemed medium-sized. V is TRBV7-2 and J is TRBJ2-3; weak D call: TRBD1 (5 bases). V was pared by 3 bases and J by 2 bases, with 9 bases between. CDR3 length equals 14 residues. Germline lookup yields CDR1 SGHTA and CDR2 FQGNSA. CDR3 sequence: CASSFSGATDTQYF. CDR3 bases: TGTGCCAGCAGCTTTTCTGGGGCCACAGATACGCAGTATTTT.

There are a few counts of this clonotype. This chain uses TRBV5-5 with TRBJ2-5, with D hard to call. CDR1 and CDR2 (germline): SGHKS, YYEKEE (reference sequence). The CDR3 spans 11 residues. Trimming pared 6 bases from V and 4 bases from J, leaving 7 bases between. CDR3 sequence: CASKVGETQYF. CDR3 coding DNA: TGTGCCAGCAAGGTGGGAGAGACCCAGTACTTC.

This clonotype was picked up many times. The chain links TRBV6-1 to TRBJ2-2, with 8 bases fitting TRBD1. The V and J ends lost 2 bases and 5 bases, in that order; junction bases with no gene match: 4. Germline V gene sequence: CDR1 MNHNS, CDR2 SASEGT. The CDR3 length is 15 residues. Here the CDR3 reads CASSEFQGATGELFF. In DNA form, the CDR3 reads TGTGCCAGCAGTGAATTTCAGGGGGCTACCGGGGAGCTGTTTTTT.

This clonotype has a handful of counts. This CDR3 fails to terminate in the conserved phenylalanine or tryptophan, so it likely reflects a read error. The DNA is left out, because the CDR3 cannot be placed on it with certainty; the CDR3 is given as TCRdb lists it. The chain employs TRBV11-3 and TRBJ2-5; TRBD1 is taken as the D call from the table, unchecked against the DNA. The CDR3 numbers 15 amino acids, ends counted. Germline CDR1 is SGHNT and CDR2 is YENEEA. CDR3: CASSPGQGDIQYFGA.

The chain uses TRBV7-2 and TRBJ2-3; D gene uncertain. The J call could be wrong; TRBJ2-5 is a better fit for the DNA end. CDR1 SGHTA and CDR2 FQGNSA come from the germline V gene. The CDR3 has 14 residues. The CDR3 sequence is CASPVVGSTDTQYF. CDR3 in DNA: TGTGCCAGCCCCGTCGTAGGTAGCACAGATACCCAGTACTTC.

This clonotype was counted only a few times. The V gene is TRBV5-4, the J gene TRBJ2-2; 9 bases agree with TRBD1. Germline values: CDR1 SGHNT, CDR2 YYREEE (reference sequence). The V gene end was trimmed by 7 bases and the J gene end by 2 bases; junction bases not matched to a gene: 9. The CDR3 consists of 16 residues. The DNA for the CDR3 is TGTGCCAGCCAAACTTGGACAGGGGATAACACCGGGGAGCTGTTTTTT. Its translation: CASQTWTGDNTGELFF.

CDR3 nucleotides: TGTGCCAGCAGTTCGGGGACAGTAGCGGAAAAACTGTTTTTT. It encodes CASSSGTVAEKLFF. The rearrangement uses TRBV6-5 and TRBJ1-4; the match to TRBD1 covers 7 bases. With V trimmed by 4 bases and J by 8 bases, 7 bases remained unmatched. Germline loops: CDR1 MNHEY, CDR2 SVGAGI. CDR3 length: 14 residues.

Details on this clonotype: One end of the junction does not line up with germline, which may come from a read error. V is TRBV6-1 and J is TRBJ2-4, with 8 nucleotides matching TRBD2. The CDR3 loop spans 14 amino acids. CDR1 and CDR2 from the germline V gene are MNHNS and SASEGT. DNA for the CDR3: TGTGCGAGCATGGGCGGACTAGCCCAAGACATTCAGTACTTC. Residues: CASMGGLAQDIQYF.

This sequence joins TRBV7-3 and TRBJ2-1; D is perhaps TRBD1 or TRBD2 (5 bases each). Germline assignment: CDR1 SGHTA and CDR2 FQGTGA. The CDR3 is made up of 15 amino acids. Trimming took 5 bases from V and 10 from J, leaving 21 bases between them. CDR3 sequence: CASSPGPSARNEQFF. The CDR3 nucleotides read TGTGCCAGCAGCCCGGGGCCGAGCGCCAGAAACGAGCAGTTCTTC.